This T cell receptor (beta chain) was sequenced for a study of CD8+CD57+ T cells in acquired aplastic anemia. Whoever was chosen for sequencing had shown CD8+CD57+ cell expansion by flow cytometry. Severe acquired aplastic anemia affected all patients. There was no therapy given to any patient before the blood sampling took place. For CDR3 and TCR beta VDJ profiling, genomic DNA was the template used. TCRdb re-analysed the reads in MiXCR, keeping a single row per CDR3 protein. The table shows 150,000 to 200,000 distinct CDR3 sequences, with less than 50% occurring only once. In germline, CDR1 is LNHDA, CDR2 SQIVND (reference sequence). The V and J ends lost 7 bases and 7 bases, in that order; junction bases with no gene match: 8. The CDR3 is 15 amino acids.

The sample taken for sequencing was sorted CD4+, CD8+, or CD8+CD57+ T cells (not recorded which) from PBMCs. The TCR originated in a human donor with aplastic anemia. The genes are TRBV19 and TRBJ1-6; 9 nucleotides line up with TRBD1. This chain's CDR3 is CASTPGQGQNSPLHF. In nucleotides, the CDR3 is TGTGCCAGTACTCCGGGACAGGGACAAAATTCACCCCTCCACTTT.